Following are 23 T cell receptor beta chains from one sample sequenced in a study of T cells in tuberculosis. The method was immunoSEQ multiplex PCR; TCRdb's version includes in-frame clones alone and lacks a portion of them. In the table there are under 50,000 clones, roughly 94% of which are singletons. Specified time point: new active TB diagnosis, blood taken before or within 7 days of starting treatment. The input for sequencing was PBMCs, taken at tuberculosis diagnosis. These receptors originate from an adult with tuberculosis.

The V call is TRBV7-9, the J call TRBJ2-7; a weak D match, TRBD2 (5 bases). CDR3 length: 15 residues. Trimming cost V 5 bases and J 2 bases, with 16 bases left between them. CDR1 is SEHNR and CDR2 is FQNEAQ in the germline V gene (reference sequence). Here the CDR3 reads CASSPRGGPAYEQYF. The CDR3 nucleotides read TGTGCCAGCAGCCCTCGGGGTGGTCCAGCCTACGAGCAGTACTTC.

J is TRBJ1-5 and V is TRBV5-8; a weak D match, TRBD1 (5 bases). This CDR3 region has 19 residues. V was trimmed by 0 bases and J by 0 bases, leaving 19 bases between them. The germline gives CDR1 SGHTS, CDR2 YDEGEE. This chain's CDR3 is CASSLAWGGRGYSNQPQHF. CDR3 in DNA: TGTGCCAGCAGCTTGGCCTGGGGGGGGAGAGGGTATAGCAATCAGCCCCAGCATTTT. The full variable domain, completed using reference TRBV5-8 and TRBJ1-5, is EAGVTQSPTHLIKTRGQQATLRCSPISGHTSVYWYQQALGLGLQFLLWYDEGEERNRGNFPPRFSGRQFPNYSSELNVNALELEDSALYLCASSLAWGGRGYSNQPQHFGDGTRLSIL.

The chain carries TRBV5-1 and TRBJ1-2, with D hard to call. The V end was cut by 0 bases, the J end by 2 bases, with 5 bases between. The CDR3 runs 13 residues. Germline V gives CDR1 SGHRS, CDR2 YFSETQ. The CDR3 loop reads CASSLERNYGYTF. The CDR3 DNA is TGCGCCAGCAGCTTGGAGAGGAACTATGGCTACACCTTC.

This clone has only one observation. This chain joins TRBV5-1 and TRBJ1-2, with TRBD1 as a possible D gene (5 bases). CDR1 is SGHRS, CDR2 YFSETQ, per germline. CDR3 length: 13 amino acids. Trimming pared 4 bases from V and 2 bases from J, leaving 9 bases between. The DNA for the CDR3 is TGCGCCAGCAGCGCGGGACCGAACTATGGCTACACCTTC. Translation: CASSAGPNYGYTF.

The CDR3 sequence is CASSKVGTGLYNEQFF. The CDR3 DNA reads TGTGCCAGCTCCAAAGTAGGGACAGGACTATACAATGAGCAGTTCTTC. The V call is TRBV18, the J call TRBJ2-1, with TRBD1 matching 8 bases. V gave up 6 bases and J gave up 4 bases; unmatched junction bases: 11. The CDR3 runs 16 residues. The germline V gene has CDR1 KGHSH and CDR2 LQKENI.

V and J are TRBV5-8 and TRBJ2-7, with D possibly being TRBD1 (5 bases). Deletions cut 0 bases from V and 4 bases from J, with 11 bases between. CDR3 length: 14 amino acids. Germline CDR1 is SGHTS and CDR2 is YDEGEE. The CDR3 sequence is CASSLGTPSYEQYF. The CDR3 nucleotides are TGTGCCAGCAGCTTGGGGACACCGAGTTACGAGCAGTACTTC.

This sequence joins TRBV7-2 and TRBJ2-7; the match to TRBD2 covers 10 bases. Per germline, CDR1 SGHTA and CDR2 FQGNSA. The J segment lost 0 bases and the V segment lost 6 bases, leaving 5 bases of the junction unmatched. This CDR3 spans 15 amino acids. In nucleotides, the CDR3 is TGTGCCAGCAGTAATAGCGGGGGGAGCTCCTACGAGCAGTACTTC. Translated, it gives CASSNSGGSSYEQYF.

The chain has TRBV11-2 and TRBJ2-7; 7 bases fit TRBD2. The CDR3 loop spans 15 amino acids. Germline CDR1 reads SGHAT; CDR2 reads FQNNGV. After removal of 5 bases from V and 2 bases from J, the junction contained 9 bases not matched to a gene. The CDR3 DNA reads as TGTGCCAGCAGCGATTGGAGAAGCGGGACCTACGAGCAGTACTTC. Its translation is CASSDWRSGTYEQYF.

The V call is TRBV4-1, the J call TRBJ1-2; 7 bases map to TRBD1. Trimming removed 3 bases from V and 1 base from J; junction bases left unmatched: 11. The CDR3 covers 17 residues. Per the germline V gene, CDR1 is MGHRA and CDR2 is YSYEKL. CDR3: CASSHLRTGDHNYGYTF. CDR3 bases: TGCGCCAGCAGCCATCTCCGGACAGGAGACCATAACTATGGCTACACCTTC.

The chain links TRBV2 to TRBJ2-2; a possible D gene is TRBD2 (5 bases). Trimming left V 6 bases short and J 1 base short, with 12 bases between. Germline CDR1 is SNHLY and CDR2 is FYNNEI. The CDR3 covers 15 residues. CDR3 region: CASRKREGNTGELFF. The DNA for the CDR3 is TGTGCCAGCAGAAAGAGGGAAGGGAACACCGGGGAGCTGTTTTTT.

The genes are TRBV28 and TRBJ1-2; 9 bases are shared with TRBD1. This CDR3 is built from 16 residues. Trimming at V came to 5 bases and at J to 6 bases, leaving 13 bases not matched to a gene. Germline V gives CDR1 MDHEN, CDR2 SYDVKM. The CDR3 sequence: CASSISPGQGTHGYTF. CDR3 nucleotides: TGTGCCAGCAGTATTTCACCTGGACAGGGGACGCATGGCTACACCTTC.

The chain carries TRBV7-2 and TRBJ2-5, with D unclear. V lost 1 base and J 2 bases, leaving 14 bases between the germline ends. Looked up from germline, CDR1 is SGHTA and CDR2 is FQGNSA. This CDR3 spans 16 amino acids. The CDR3 sequence: CASSLVPARSQETQYF. CDR3 nucleotide sequence: TGTGCCAGCAGCTTAGTTCCAGCGCGCTCTCAAGAGACCCAGTACTTC.

This rearrangement joins TRBV10-2 to TRBJ2-1, with 9 bases lining up with TRBD2. The V segment lost 3 bases and the J segment 7 bases; nucleotides outside the gene matches: 10. This CDR3 has 16 amino acids. CDR1 is WSHSY, CDR2 SAAADI, per germline. The CDR3 sequence: CASSDVGGGARNEQFF. The CDR3 DNA follows: TGCGCCAGCAGTGATGTAGGCGGGGGGGCTAGGAATGAGCAGTTCTTC.

The rearrangement uses TRBV7-2 and TRBJ1-2, with D possibly TRBD1 on 6 matching bases. CDR3 length: 15 amino acids. Germline V CDR1 and CDR2: SGHTA, FQGNSA. Trimming stripped 1 base from V and 3 bases from J, with 12 bases between. The DNA of the CDR3 is TGTGCCAGCAGCTTAGTAGGGAGGGGGGACTATGGCTACACCTTC. This translates into CASSLVGRGDYGYTF.

The chain has TRBV11-2 and TRBJ1-3, with D tentatively TRBD1 (6 bases). Trimming removed 5 bases from V and 4 bases from J, with 18 bases in between. CDR1 and CDR2 (germline): SGHAT, FQNNGV. The CDR3 is made up of 16 amino acids. In DNA, the CDR3 is TGTGCCAGCAGCAGTACCCCATCAGGGGTAGGAAACACCATATATTTT. Amino acids: CASSSTPSGVGNTIYF.

The chain joins TRBV2 to TRBJ2-3; 9 positions agree with TRBD2. The CDR3 is 15 amino acids. V was pared by 2 bases and J by 5 bases, with 5 bases of the junction left unmatched. CDR1 is SNHLY, CDR2 FYNNEI, per germline. The CDR3 here is CASSERGGAGDTQYF. In DNA, the CDR3 is TGTGCCAGCAGTGAACGCGGGGGGGCCGGAGATACGCAGTATTTT. Complete variable domain (other parts from reference TRBV2 and TRBJ2-3): EPEVTQTPSHQVTQMGQEVILRCVPISNHLYFYWYRQILGQKVEFLVSFYNNEISEKSEIFDDQFSVERPDGSNFTLKIRSTKLEDSAMYFCASSERGGAGDTQYFGPGTRLTVL.

This sequence joins TRBV4-3 and TRBJ2-2, with 12 bases matching TRBD1. Germline V gives CDR1 LGHNA, CDR2 YSLEER. The CDR3 consists of 17 residues. V was pared by 8 bases and J by 0 bases, with 7 bases of the junction left unmatched. CDR3 residues: CASQGTGGVANTGELFF. The DNA for the CDR3 is TGCGCCAGCCAGGGGACAGGGGGCGTCGCGAACACCGGGGAGCTGTTTTTT.

V usage is TRBV4-2 and J usage is TRBJ1-1; possibly TRBD1 for D (5 bases). The germline V gene encodes CDR1 LGHNA and CDR2 YNFKEQ. This CDR3 has 17 amino acids. The germline V and J ends were trimmed by 3 bases and 7 bases, with 24 bases remaining between them. The CDR3 coding sequence is TGTGCCAGCAGCCATAGGGGAGGTTCGGGCCTTGAGGTTGAAGCTTTCTTT. Protein sequence: CASSHRGGSGLEVEAFF.

The rearrangement links TRBV5-1 to TRBJ1-5; 10 bases are a match to TRBD1. This CDR3 comprises 14 residues. The J segment lost 7 bases and the V segment lost 3 bases, leaving 4 bases of the junction unmatched. Germline assignment: CDR1 SGHRS and CDR2 YFSETQ. The CDR3 protein is CASSSGQGEQPQHF. DNA for the CDR3: TGCGCCAGCAGCTCCGGACAGGGGGAGCAGCCCCAGCATTTT.

This chain links TRBV10-2 with TRBJ2-7, with TRBD2 as a possible D gene (6 bases). Germline CDR1 and CDR2: WSHSY and SAAADI. The CDR3 runs to 15 residues. V was shortened by 3 bases and J by 2 bases, with 14 bases between the two germline ends. Written as DNA, the CDR3 is TGCGCCAGCAGTGACCCGGCAGGAGGGACCTACGAGCAGTACTTC. Amino acid sequence: CASSDPAGGTYEQYF.

In DNA, the CDR3 is TGTGCCAGCAGCCCCCAGCCGGGGAACGAGCAGTACTTC. Amino acid sequence: CASSPQPGNEQYF. This sequence joins TRBV7-2 and TRBJ2-7; D is perhaps TRBD2 (5 bases). The CDR3 has 13 amino acids. CDR1 is SGHTA, CDR2 FQGNSA, per germline. The V end lost 5 bases, the J end lost 5 bases, and 13 bases lay between the germline ends. Complete variable domain (other parts from reference TRBV7-2 and TRBJ2-7): GAGVSQSPSNKVTEKGKDVELRCDPISGHTALYWYRQSLGQGLEFLIYFQGNSAPDKSGLPSDRFSAERTGGSVSTLTIQRTQQEDSAVYLCASSPQPGNEQYFGPGTRLTVT.

The rearrangement joins TRBV18 to TRBJ1-1; 8 bases match TRBD1. V lost 3 bases and J lost 4; bases outside the gene matches: 7. Germline V lookup: CDR1 KGHSH, CDR2 LQKENI. This CDR3 has 15 amino acids. The CDR3 spells CASSPVPGQATEAFF. CDR3 sequence (DNA): TGTGCCAGCTCACCCGTTCCGGGACAGGCCACTGAAGCTTTCTTT. Supplemented by reference TRBV18 and TRBJ1-1, the full variable domain reads NAGVMQNPRHLVRRRGQEARLRCSPMKGHSHVYWYRQLPEEGLKFMVYLQKENIIDESGMPKERFSAEFPKEGPSILRIQQVVRGDSAAYFCASSPVPGQATEAFFGQGTRLTVV.

The V gene is TRBV27, the J gene TRBJ2-7; 9 bases are a match to TRBD1. The CDR3 covers 14 residues. V shed 3 bases and J 1 base; nucleotides not matched to a gene: 1. The germline gives CDR1 MNHEY, CDR2 SMNVEV (reference sequence). The CDR3 coding sequence is TGTGCCAGCAGTTTTGGGACAGGGTCCTACGAGCAGTACTTC. Translating it yields CASSFGTGSYEQYF.